This TCR beta chain stems from a study of T-cell memory formation after mild COVID-19. Study results and limitations: CD4+ clones that contracted lay mainly in CM and EM; CD8+ ones lay in EMRA. Day 15 to 85 contractors were CD4/CD8 balanced; later expanders leaned CD4+.

Germline V lookup: CDR1 ENHRY, CDR2 SYGVKD. V was clipped by 5 bases and J by 6 bases; unmatched bases: 7. The CDR3 has 14 amino acids. This clonotype was seen a few times. Its antigen is as yet unknown. TCRdb reprocessed the 5' RACE reads via MiXCR and lists one record per CDR3 protein. The table lists 300,000 to 400,000 distinct CDR3 sequences, over 25% of them singletons. V and J are TRBV10-3 and TRBJ1-5; 7 bases are a match to TRBD1. This TCR was sampled from an adult woman who had mild COVID-19 (a few samples of this study predate the infection). Cell type and time point are not known. Sequenced sample: PBMCs or a T cell subset sorted from them (not recorded which). CDR3 sequence reads: CAISTGTDGQPQHF. As DNA, the CDR3 is TGTGCCATCAGTACCGGGACAGATGGTCAGCCCCAGCATTTT.